This entry lists 8 T cell receptor beta chains sequenced from one sample in a study of brain metastases from non-small cell lung cancer. Here immunoSEQ multiplex PCR was the method, and the copy in TCRdb shows in-frame clones only, minus some. This table holds 850 to 1,000 clones, 75% to 90% found once. The source material was primary lung tumor tissue. The receptor set was obtained from a donor aged 40 or older with non-small cell lung cancer.

The chain links TRBV7-3 to TRBJ1-6; 7 bases align to TRBD1. The CDR3 covers 14 residues. V dropped 6 bases and J dropped 6; count of bases not matched to a gene: 5. CDR1 and CDR2 (germline): SGHTA, FQGTGA. CDR3 residues: CASSSGTVNSPLHF. In DNA, the CDR3 is TGTGCCAGCAGTTCCGGGACAGTTAATTCACCCCTCCACTTT.

The chain joins TRBV5-4 to TRBJ2-5; TRBD2 agrees at 13 bases. Germline V gene data show CDR1 as SGHNT and CDR2 as YYREEE (reference sequence). There are 16 residues in the CDR3. The V segment lost 3 bases and the J segment 2 bases; nucleotides outside the gene matches: 4. This CDR3 reads CASSSGLAGYQETQYF. The CDR3 region has the DNA TGTGCCAGCAGCTCGGGACTAGCGGGATATCAAGAGACCCAGTACTTC.

The chain is built from TRBV21-1 and TRBJ1-2; TRBD1, the table's D call, lacks a check against the DNA. TRBV21-1 is assigned pseudogene status. The CDR3 is 18 residues long. CDR3: CASSKDQVSDSVNYGYTF. Here the CDR3 DNA reads TGTGCCAGCAGCAAGGATCAAGTAAGTGACAGTGTGAACTATGGCTACACCTTC.

The J gene is TRBJ1-1, the V gene TRBV7-2; 10 bases are a match to TRBD1. V lost 1 base to trimming and J lost 1 base; unmatched junction nucleotides: 6. The CDR3 runs 17 residues. Germline V gives CDR1 SGHTA, CDR2 FQGNSA. DNA of the CDR3: TGTGCCAGCAGCTTAGGGGGGACAGGGGCAAAGAACACTGAAGCTTTCTTT. It specifies CASSLGGTGAKNTEAFF.

V gene TRBV6-5 combines with J gene TRBJ2-5; 8 positions agree with TRBD2. V shed 2 bases and J 2 bases; nucleotides not matched to a gene: 1. Germline V gene sequence: CDR1 MNHEY, CDR2 SVGAGI. This CDR3 has 14 amino acids. As DNA, the CDR3 is TGTGCCAGCAGTTACGCGGGGGGACAAGAGACCCAGTACTTC. Protein sequence: CASSYAGGQETQYF.

This chain links TRBV30 with TRBJ1-2; D gene uncertain. Looked up from germline, CDR1 is GTSNPN and CDR2 is SVGIG (reference sequence). The CDR3 contains 13 residues. V was trimmed by 0 bases and J by 2 bases, leaving 7 bases between them. The CDR3 bases are TGTGCCTGGAGTGTACGTGGGAACTATGGCTACACCTTC. Amino acids: CAWSVRGNYGYTF.

This sequence joins TRBV6-5 and TRBJ1-2, with 8 bases fitting TRBD1. V trimming: 6 bases; J trimming: 8 bases; junction bases outside the gene matches: 8. The CDR3 covers 13 residues. Germline CDR1 MNHEY, CDR2 SVGAGI. Written as DNA, the CDR3 is TGTGCCAGCAGCCCGCAGGGGGCGCGGGGCTACACCTTC. Translated, it gives CASSPQGARGYTF.

The table lists this clone with a count of one. This rearrangement joins TRBV5-4 to TRBJ2-1; no reliable D call. V dropped 4 bases and J dropped 0 bases, with 11 bases sitting between them. Germline V gene lookup returns CDR1 SGHNT and CDR2 YYREEE (reference sequence). This CDR3 contains 15 residues. In DNA form, the CDR3 reads TGTGCCAGCAGCAGCGCGTCCGGCTCCTACAATGAGCAGTTCTTC. This codes for CASSSASGSYNEQFF. The full variable domain, in which reference TRBV5-4 and TRBJ2-1 provide the parts outside the CDR3, is ETGVTQSPTHLIKTRGQQVTLRCSSQSGHNTVSWYQQALGQGPQFIFQYYREEENGRGNFPPRFSGLQFPNYSSELNVNALELDDSALYLCASSSASGSYNEQFFGPGTRLTVL.